This TCR beta chain was identified during a study of T-cell memory formation after mild COVID-19. At the level of the study: The study found TCR clusters largely donor specific. The study's findings and limits: Mainly in CM and EM were contracting CD4+ clones; CD8+ were in EMRA. For second-wave clones that peaked at day 37, SARS-CoV-2 specificity went unverified. Day 15 to 85 contracting clones showed balanced CD4/CD8; day 15 to 37 expanders favored CD4+.

In the case of this clonotype: The antigen is unknown.

Using its own MiXCR run on the 5' RACE reads, TCRdb lists one record per CDR3 protein. In the table there are 150,000 to 200,000 distinct CDR3 sequences, roughly 11% of which are singletons. The V and J ends lost 0 bases and 4 bases respectively, with 11 bases between them. Germline V gene data show CDR1 as SGHNT and CDR2 as YYREEE (reference sequence). This CDR3 region has 15 residues. This TCR derives from a man between 18 and 35 years old who had mild COVID-19 (a few samples of this study predate the infection). Cell type and time point are not known. The sequencing input was PBMCs or a T cell subset sorted from them (not recorded which). The chain uses TRBV5-4 and TRBJ2-1, with D possibly being TRBD2 (6 bases). This CDR3 reads CASSLVAGSYNEQFF. CDR3 coding DNA: TGTGCCAGCAGCTTGGTTGCGGGGTCTTACAATGAGCAGTTCTTC.